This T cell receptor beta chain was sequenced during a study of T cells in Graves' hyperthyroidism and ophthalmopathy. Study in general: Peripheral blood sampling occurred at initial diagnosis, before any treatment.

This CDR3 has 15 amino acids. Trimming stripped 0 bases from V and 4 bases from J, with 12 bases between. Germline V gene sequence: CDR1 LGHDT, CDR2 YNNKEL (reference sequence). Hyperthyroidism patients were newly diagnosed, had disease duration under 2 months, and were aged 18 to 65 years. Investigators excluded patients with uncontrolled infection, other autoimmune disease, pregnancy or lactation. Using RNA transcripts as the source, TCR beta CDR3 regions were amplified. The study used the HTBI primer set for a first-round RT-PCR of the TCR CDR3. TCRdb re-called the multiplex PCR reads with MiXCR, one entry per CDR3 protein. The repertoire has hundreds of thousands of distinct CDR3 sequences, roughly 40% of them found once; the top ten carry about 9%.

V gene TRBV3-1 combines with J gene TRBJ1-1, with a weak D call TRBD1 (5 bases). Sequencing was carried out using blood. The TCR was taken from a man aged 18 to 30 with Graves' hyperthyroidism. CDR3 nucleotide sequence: TGTGCCAGCAGCCAAGACCCTACGGGGCGCACTGAAGCTTTCTTT. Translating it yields CASSQDPTGRTEAFF.